This T cell receptor beta chain emerged from a study of cytomegalovirus exposure and HLA in healthy donors (dated by TCRdb to about 2017). Regarding the complete study: In an earlier analysis of several hundred of the donors, 276 Gb of sequence data and 100 million or so unique TCR beta sequences from 150 million to 200 million T cells were reported. Among around 400 genotyped donors of the cohort, an average of around 240,000 unique TCR beta nucleotide sequences were sequenced per donor, roughly 18% of them non-productive. HLA typing covered class I and class II loci at four-digit resolution. In addition to the first cohort of 650 to 800 subjects, a separate validation cohort of 120 different subjects was used. A later analysis re-analyzed previously published TCR beta repertoires from 660 or so donors and added high-resolution HLA genotyping to study TCR occurrence patterns. Alongside the repertoire data, information on donor age, sex, ethnicity and CMV serostatus was compiled. Using immunosequencing, the study profiled T cell repertoires from 666 subjects and related those repertoires to cytomegalovirus serostatus. In the later analysis, no new phenotypic data were used to find candidate immune exposures; instead, reliance was placed on TCR beta sequences and their occurrence across donors. An early release that covered 640 HLA-typed donors contained around 300 gigabases of sequencing data and 85 million to 100 million unique TCR sequences. An earlier analysis of several hundred of the donors used high-throughput TCR beta sequencing to judge whether each TCR beta V gene segment behaved as functional or pseudogenic. Of the roughly 420 genotyped donors, 70% to 90% were placed in the genetic ancestry cluster associated with self-reported Caucasian donors. Typing coverage differed by locus: A, B, C, DRB1 and DQB1 were typed in about 620-640 donors, DQA1 in about 560, DPA1 in around 600, and DPB1 in 450 to 480. About five DR-DQ haplotypes were treated as single units for association and clustering because of strong linkage in the cohort. All discovery cohort repertoires had been generated using a single sequencing platform. The aim of the study was to test whether cataloging public T cell receptors could identify signatures of past pathogen exposure. A later genetic analysis used genome-wide SNP genotypes for about 60% of the 666 donors, treating that subset as a discovery cohort. High-throughput TCR immunosequencing, statistical association of individual TCRs with disease status, and machine learning were combined to predict cytomegalovirus infection status.

The germline V gene yields MDHEN for CDR1 and SYDVKM for CDR2. Deletion took 4 bases off V and 3 bases off J, with a span of 13 bases between the germline ends. From the cysteine through the phenylalanine, the CDR3 covers 15 amino acids. Only the CDR3 part of the read is kept: 45 bases, read in frame from the first base. Library preparation used the immunoSEQ multiplex PCR assay. The multiplex PCR relied on a mix of 60 forward primers for TCR Vbeta segments and 13 reverse primers for TCR Jbeta segments. The CDR3 region of rearranged TCR beta genes was amplified from genomic DNA by a multiplex PCR assay. The amplified TCR beta libraries were sequenced on the Illumina HiSeq System as 87-base-pair reads. In the source study's methods: Across the roughly 640 repertoires, a later analysis counted roughly 84 million unique TCR beta chains, approximately 10 million of which were shared by at least two donors. Raw reads were error-corrected and collapsed into unique sequences with a nearest-neighbor algorithm that merged closely related sequences to remove PCR and sequencing errors. CDR3 sequences were aligned to IMGT reference sequences to assign V, D and J gene segments. For a sequence to be retained, a match of at least six nucleotides to both a V gene segment and a J gene segment was required. Rearrangements were classified as productive when the CDR3 lacked stop codons and remained in frame with V and J, and all other rearrangements were classified as non-productive. CDR3 was defined by IMGT convention, running from the second conserved V-encoded cysteine to the conserved J-encoded phenylalanine. The earlier analysis of more than 450 of the donors excluded sequences that lacked an unambiguous match to a single V gene segment. In an earlier analysis of a few hundred of the donors, a V segment was called functional when productive rearrangements were above 56.7%, and segregating when the standard deviation between donors exceeded 5%. A statistical classification framework was built for diagnosing cytomegalovirus status from the catalog of TCR beta chain sequences. V and J gene assignment, in a later analysis, came from comparing TCR nucleotide sequences with IMGT/GENE-DB human TR gene sequences. A later analysis assigned CDR3 sequences and most-parsimonious VDJ recombination scenarios with the TCRdist pipeline. In a later analysis, each TCR beta chain was defined by its CDR3 amino acid sequence together with its V-gene family, and reads without a unique V-gene family were excluded. In a later analysis, around 600 highly shared, low-generation-probability nucleotide sequences were removed to address suspected cross-contamination and a sequencing artifact. A later analysis calculated a clonal expansion index for each public chain from normalized within-repertoire ranks of inferred template counts. Generation probabilities in a later analysis came from a VDJ recombination model fitted to out-of-frame rearrangements, and those results were checked against IGoR. A later analysis scored TCR-TCR, TCR-HLA and TCR-CMV co-occurrence with hypergeometric tests, applying a repertoire-size bias correction to TCR pairs. A later analysis estimated false discovery rates by permuting HLA or CMV assignments 20 times. In a later analysis, co-occurring TCRs were grouped using DBSCAN, and TCRdist sequence similarity was added for clustering within HLA-allele-positive subsets. Co-occurrence clustering excluded repertoires with fewer than 30,000 or more than 120,000 public chains, plus five with anomalous nucleotide sharing. The table was pulled from immuneACCESS by TCRdb, which kept in-frame rearrangements only. Such tables lose some clones; where checked, under half of the loss comes from unresolved V genes, and the rest has no known cause. The D gene and trimming were derived from the DNA, and the V and J assignments and clone size from that table. Counted in this sample were 55,000 to 75,000 clones; approximately 78% of them appeared once. Clones ranked in the top ten supply around 3% of the sample.

The cohort consisted of 650 to 700 healthy bone marrow donors. All cohort members were sampled while nominally healthy, although unrecorded immune exposures were likely present. The donor tested CMV seropositive and was one of the 289 seropositive cohort members. A peripheral blood sample was collected from each donor, and TCR beta sequencing was performed on peripheral blood mononuclear cells. Genomic DNA extraction from the blood cell samples was performed with the Qiagen DNeasy Blood Extraction Kit. As to this clone: It lacks a known antigen. It has no much larger one-base neighbor in the sample; base qualities were not kept.

What the research found in general, with its limitations: The presence/absence analyses assumed that sequencing depth was roughly uniform across donors, and that assumption may not be true. The authors suggested that the approach could potentially be extended to other disease states and immunological phenotypes. A further reported finding was that TCR beta sequences accurately predicted the HLA-A and HLA-B alleles for most subjects in the first cohort. Linkage disequilibrium might explain the correlated functional status among segregating V segments, but an unknown experimental factor could not be ruled out. A later analysis found that most CMV-associated TCR beta chains appeared HLA-restricted, with HLA associations seemingly driven largely by CMV exposure. A cluster of highly shared sequence variants was judged likely to be a technical artifact of the sequencing pipeline. HLA typing was unavailable for some donors at each locus, so association tests used only the typed subset. In vitro tests confirmed that a few of the cytomegalovirus-associated TCR beta chains recognize cytomegalovirus antigens. This cohort had only TCR beta chains sequenced, and the lack of alpha or paired-chain data limited which features could be detected. Some IMGT-functional V segments, including TRBV6-2 and TRBV6-3, could not be distinguished by the 87-base-pair reads and were therefore excluded. According to a later analysis, TCR association rates differed among HLA loci, with DRB1 alleles showing the most associated TCRs and HLA-C alleles showing the fewest. Specific HLA alleles were associated with over 15,000 TCR beta sequences at a false discovery rate of 0.05 in a later analysis. When HLA alleles, especially DR and DQ, strongly co-occurred, attributing TCR associations to individual alleles was difficult. In an earlier analysis of 587 of the donors, most TCR beta V segments were observed in productive rearrangements about 90% or about 30% of the time, broadly matching IMGT annotations. Cytomegalovirus status was reported to be diagnosed by the classifier with high specificity and sensitivity in both the original and validation cohorts. For the cohort, immune exposure information was limited to CMV serostatus. In a later genetic analysis, a missense DCLRE1C variant was associated with V-gene and J-gene trimming of TCR beta chains, and the association was replicated in an independent cohort. In the study, 164 TCR beta chains were listed as associated with cytomegalovirus. Seventeen rarely observed V segments, including chromosome 9 orphons, were excluded from the earlier analysis of approximately 600 of the donors because counts were too low. A later analysis found that HLA-associated TCR beta chains were more clonally expanded and had lower generation probabilities than equally common non-associated chains. Across donors, most TCR sequences were observed very rarely, whereas some public TCRs were present in many individuals. Several of the top co-occurrence clusters appeared to be linked to parvovirus B19, influenza, CMV and Epstein-Barr virus, according to a later analysis. A later genetic analysis reported fewer N-insertions in productive TCRs among donors in an Asian-associated ancestry cluster than the roughly 640-donor mean.

The sequence is built from TRBV28 and TRBJ1-3; TRBD1 could be the D gene, as 6 bases match. The TCR originated in a girl aged 10-17 years in good health and CMV-seropositive. Material: PBMCs. The sequenced DNA is TGTGCCAGCAGTTCCCTCAGGGGTTTTGGAAACACCATATATTTT. Translated, it gives CASSSLRGFGNTIYF.